These 28 T cell receptor beta chains came from one sample sequenced in a study of metastatic and nonmetastatic thyroid tumors. There were no patients who had received any treatment before thyroid surgery. TCRdb re-called the PCR reads with MiXCR. The sample contains 43,000 or so clones, 16% of which appear only once. Material: blood. These receptors all come from a female donor with papillary thyroid cancer or a benign thyroid nodule (not recorded which). Some clones in this sample may be carry-over from other donors' samples.

This clone was seen ten or more times. V and J are TRBV6-1 and TRBJ1-5; D unresolved. Per the germline V gene, CDR1 is MNHNS and CDR2 is SASEGT. This CDR3 region has 16 residues. The ends were cut back, 6 bases at V and 4 bases at J, with 19 bases in the middle. CDR3 amino acids: CASSQRAGEANQPQHF. The CDR3 DNA reads TGTGCCAGCAGCCAAAGGGCCGGCGAAGCAAATCAGCCCCAGCATTTT.

This clone was seen a few times. An end of the junction does not agree with germline; a read error may underlie this. V usage is TRBV6-1 and J usage is TRBJ1-1; TRBD1 matches at 10 bases. The germline V gene has CDR1 MNHNS and CDR2 SASEGT. This CDR3 comprises 15 residues. This chain's CDR3 is CANSPRTGGFTEALF. The CDR3 bases are TGTGCCAACAGCCCCCGGACAGGGGGTTTCACTGAAGCTTTATTT.

This clone has ten or more counts. This sequence joins TRBV12-3 or TRBV12-4 and TRBJ2-2, with a tentative D call TRBD1 (6 bases). The CDR3 is 18 residues long. V lost 0 bases and J lost 3, with 17 bases in between. The CDR3 sequence: CASSLALGGSPDTGELFF. In DNA form, the CDR3 reads TGTGCCAGCAGTTTAGCGCTTGGGGGCAGCCCAGACACCGGGGAGCTGTTTTTT.

This clone was counted at least ten times. The V call is TRBV24-1, the J call TRBJ2-2; 9 bases align to TRBD2. V shed 9 bases and J 1 base; nucleotides not matched to a gene: 14. Per germline, CDR1 KGHDR and CDR2 SFDVKD. The CDR3 has 18 amino acids. CDR3 protein: CATGPLAREGQNTGELFF. In nucleotides, the CDR3 is TGTGCCACCGGACCTTTGGCGCGGGAGGGCCAGAACACCGGGGAGCTGTTTTTT.

This clone has ten or more counts. In nucleotides, the CDR3 is TGTGCCAGCAGCGTAGCTAGGGGGTCGAACACCGGGGAGCTGTTTTTT. Its protein product is CASSVARGSNTGELFF. The V and J genes are TRBV9 and TRBJ2-2, with a tentative D call TRBD1 (6 bases). There are 16 residues in the CDR3. Germline V lookup: CDR1 SGDLS, CDR2 YYNGEE. The ends were cut back, 0 bases at V and 0 bases at J, with 9 bases in the middle.

V and J are TRBV4-3 and TRBJ2-1, with no clear D. Germline-derived CDR1 and CDR2 are LGHNA and YSLEER. The CDR3 totals 13 residues. V was shortened by 0 bases and J by 7 bases, with 7 bases between the two germline ends. CDR3 sequence (DNA): TGCGCCAGCAGCCAAGATGTGGATAATGAGCAGTTCTTC. As protein: CASSQDVDNEQFF.

This clone was detected ten times or more. In the same sample, other DNA sequences code for this CDR3. The rearrangement uses TRBV27 and TRBJ2-2; 8 nucleotides agree with TRBD2. There are 16 residues in the CDR3. Trimming cost V 5 bases and J 3 bases; bases outside gene matches: 8. CDR1 and CDR2 (germline): MNHEY, SMNVEV (reference sequence). CDR3 protein: CASSASGSVDTGELFF. In DNA form, the CDR3 reads TGTGCCAGCAGTGCCAGCGGGAGTGTCGACACCGGGGAGCTGTTTTTT.

This clone was counted ten times or more. The gene calls are TRBV20-1 and TRBJ2-3; D not certain. With 6 bases removed from V and 0 bases from J, the gap between germline ends came to 7 bases. The CDR3 has 12 amino acids. Germline-derived CDR1 and CDR2 are DFQATT and SNEGSKA (reference sequence). The CDR3 DNA reads as TGCAGTGCCGCAGACAGCACAGATACGCAGTATTTT. This translates into CSAADSTDTQYF.

This sequence joins TRBV28 and TRBJ1-6; maybe TRBD1 (6 bases). Deletions cut 2 bases from V and 8 bases from J, with 16 bases between. The CDR3 contains 16 residues. In germline, CDR1 is MDHEN, CDR2 SYDVKM. The CDR3 bases are TGTGCCAGCAGTTTAGCTGCTGGGGGCGGATATTCACCCCTCCACTTT. Encoded protein: CASSLAAGGGYSPLHF.

This clone was detected ten times or more. The gene calls are TRBV9 and TRBJ2-3; D is possibly TRBD1 (6 bases). Per the germline V gene, CDR1 is SGDLS and CDR2 is YYNGEE. The V end was cut by 0 bases, the J end by 0 bases, with 14 bases between. CDR3 length: 17 residues. CDR3 DNA sequence: TGTGCCAGCAGCGTAGCCTGGACAGCTTCTAGCACAGATACGCAGTATTTT. This codes for CASSVAWTASSTDTQYF. The variable domain in full, with the rest retrieved from reference TRBV9 and TRBJ2-3, is DSGVTQTPKHLITATGQRVTLRCSPRSGDLSVYWYQQSLDQGLQFLIQYYNGEERAKGNILERFSAQQFPDLHSELNLSSLELGDSALYFCASSVAWTASSTDTQYFGPGTRLTVL.

Many counts were recorded for this clone. The rearrangement uses TRBV11-2 and TRBJ1-5; D possibly corresponds to TRBD1 (5 bases). The V end lost 1 base, the J end lost 2 bases, and 12 bases lay between the germline ends. CDR3 length: 16 residues. In germline, CDR1 is SGHAT, CDR2 FQNNGV. The CDR3 DNA follows: TGTGCCAGCAGCTTAGGAGCAGGGATGGGCAATCAGCCCCAGCATTTT. Its translation is CASSLGAGMGNQPQHF.

There are many counts of this clone. The chain combines TRBV10-1 with TRBJ2-7; TRBD1 agrees at 7 bases. This CDR3 has 14 residues. The trim removed 3 bases at V and 6 bases at J, leaving 8 bases unmatched. In germline, CDR1 is WNHNN, CDR2 SYGVQD (reference sequence). CDR3 in DNA: TGCGCCAGCAGTGAAGCAGGGGGTCTCGGCGAGCAGTACTTC. Translating it yields CASSEAGGLGEQYF.

By sample share, this clone is medium-sized. The chain uses TRBV6-1 and TRBJ2-3, with a tentative D call TRBD1 (6 bases). The CDR3 has 12 residues. Deletions cut 6 bases from V and 10 bases from J, with 14 bases between. Germline values: CDR1 MNHNS, CDR2 SASEGT. The DNA for the CDR3 is TGTGCCAGCAGCTCCCCAGGGGAAGCGCAGTATTTT. Amino acids: CASSSPGEAQYF.

The gene calls are TRBV2 and TRBJ1-1; perhaps TRBD1 as D (5 bases). This CDR3 spans 14 amino acids. The V and J ends lost 6 bases and 14 bases respectively, with 25 bases between them. CDR1 SNHLY and CDR2 FYNNEI come from the germline V gene. CDR3 loop: CASSELSGDSEEFF. The CDR3 bases are TGTGCCAGCAGCGAATTATCGGGGGACTCTGAAGAGTTCTTT.

As concerns this clone: A read error may be the cause here, since a much bigger clone is one base away. The CDR3: CASKGVSTEAFF. The CDR3 DNA is TGCGCCAGCAAGGGGGTGAGCACTGAAGCTTTCTTT. The chain is built from TRBV5-1 and TRBJ1-1, with TRBD1 as a possible D gene (6 bases). Germline lookup yields CDR1 SGHRS and CDR2 YFSETQ. This CDR3 comprises 12 residues. V was clipped by 6 bases and J by 4 bases, with 10 bases between them.

This clone came up many times. This sequence joins TRBV29-1 and TRBJ2-5, with D possibly matching TRBD1 (5 bases). Trimming took 3 bases from V and 1 from J, leaving 6 bases between them. The CDR3 is made up of 12 amino acids. CDR1 and CDR2 (germline): SQVTM, ANQGSEA. The CDR3 nucleotides are TGCAGCGTTGACAGGGTCCAAGAGACCCAGTACTTC. It yields the protein CSVDRVQETQYF.

This clone was seen only once. V is TRBV9 and J is TRBJ2-5, with a tentative D call TRBD1 (6 bases). The CDR3 contains 13 residues. V lost 0 bases and J lost 6, with 9 bases in between. The germline V gene encodes CDR1 SGDLS and CDR2 YYNGEE. The CDR3 sequence: CASSVAQGKTQYF. CDR3 DNA sequence: TGTGCCAGCAGCGTAGCACAGGGCAAGACCCAGTACTTC.

In this sample, this clone turned up many times. The J gene is TRBJ2-5, the V gene TRBV5-1, with D uncertain. The CDR3 is made up of 15 amino acids. The germline V gene has CDR1 SGHRS and CDR2 YFSETQ. Trimming took off 0 bases at V and 7 bases at J, with 16 bases between the two ends. The CDR3 sequence: CASSLGTGYVGTQYF. For the CDR3, the DNA is TGCGCCAGCAGCTTGGGTACCGGGTACGTCGGGACCCAGTACTTC.

This rearrangement joins TRBV7-2 to TRBJ2-7; 11 bases map to TRBD1. V lost 0 bases, J lost 4 bases, and 8 bases stayed unmatched. The CDR3 consists of 17 residues. The germline V gene encodes CDR1 SGHTA and CDR2 FQGNSA. The CDR3 bases are TGTGCCAGCAGCTTAGCTAGTTCGGGACAGGGGGAATACGAGCAGTACTTC. It specifies CASSLASSGQGEYEQYF.

This clone was observed a handful of times. The chain links TRBV6-1 to TRBJ1-2, with D hard to call. Looked up from germline, CDR1 is MNHNS and CDR2 is SASEGT. CDR3 length: 12 amino acids. The germline V and J ends were trimmed by 6 bases and 4 bases, with 9 bases remaining between them. The CDR3 nucleotides are TGTGCCAGCAGGCAGGATGCCTATGGCTACACCTTC. It encodes CASRQDAYGYTF.

This clone has just a few counts. In this CDR3 the conserved last residue, phenylalanine or tryptophan, is missing, so a read error is likely. The rearrangement links TRBV15 to TRBJ2-7; a weak D match, TRBD1 (6 bases). The CDR3 length is 15 residues. Germline V gene lookup returns CDR1 LNHNV and CDR2 YYDKDF (reference sequence). Trimming took 4 bases from V and 4 from J, leaving 17 bases between them. CDR3 amino acids: CATSTGHTMIYEQYS. The CDR3 region has the DNA TGTGCCACCAGCACGGGACACACAATGATTTACGAGCAGTACTCC.

This clone has a count of ten or more. The chain joins TRBV6-1 to TRBJ1-1; TRBD1 matches at 9 bases. Germline trimming cut 10 bases from V and 10 bases from J; bases unmatched to any gene: 10. Per germline, CDR1 MNHNS and CDR2 SASEGT. The CDR3 has 12 residues. The CDR3 region is CATKTGTGIAFF. In DNA, the CDR3 is TGTGCCACCAAAACCGGGACAGGGATAGCTTTCTTT.

This clone has at least ten counts. This rearrangement joins TRBV6-1 to TRBJ1-4; TRBD1 matches at 8 bases. CDR1 is MNHNS, CDR2 SASEGT, per germline. V was clipped by 5 bases and J by 6 bases; unmatched bases: 8. The CDR3 totals 15 residues. Written as DNA, the CDR3 is TGTGCCAGCAGTACTCAGGGGGCGCGGGATGAAAAACTGTTTTTT. This encodes CASSTQGARDEKLFF.

Ten or more counts support this clone. The chain joins TRBV5-1 to TRBJ2-7; 10 nucleotides match TRBD1. Germline loops: CDR1 SGHRS, CDR2 YFSETQ. Trimming cost V 3 bases and J 6 bases; bases outside gene matches: 6. CDR3 length equals 14 residues. This CDR3 reads CASSYSGTGVEQYF. In DNA, the CDR3 is TGCGCCAGCAGCTATTCCGGGACAGGGGTCGAGCAGTACTTC.

This clone occurred many times. The rearrangement joins TRBV19 to TRBJ1-5; possibly TRBD1 for D (5 bases). CDR1 is LNHDA, CDR2 SQIVND, per germline (reference sequence). Between the trimmed V and J ends, which lost 3 bases and 8 bases, there was a span of 14 bases. The CDR3 totals 14 residues. CDR3 residues: CASSMYQGFEPQHF. In nucleotides, the CDR3 is TGTGCCAGTAGTATGTATCAGGGCTTTGAGCCCCAGCATTTT.

This clone was found a few times. With a much larger clone just one base away, this may be a read error. V gene TRBV5-6 combines with J gene TRBJ2-1; D is possibly TRBD1 (6 bases). The V and J ends lost 1 base and 6 bases respectively, with 8 bases between them. The CDR3 has 13 residues. CDR1 is SGHDT, CDR2 YYEEEE, per germline. CDR3 in DNA: TGTGCCAGCAGCTTGCGACAGGCCAATGAGCAGTTCTTC. Its protein product is CASSLRQANEQFF.

This clone was recorded at least ten times. V usage is TRBV7-9 and J usage is TRBJ2-7, with 11 bases matching TRBD2. This CDR3 contains 15 residues. V shed 5 bases, J shed 5 bases, and the junction held 8 bases outside the gene matches. Germline lookup yields CDR1 SEHNR and CDR2 FQNEAQ (reference sequence). CDR3 amino acids: CASSAQLAGADEQYF. CDR3 bases: TGTGCCAGCAGCGCCCAACTAGCGGGAGCTGACGAGCAGTACTTC.

In its sample, this clone was seen many times. This sequence joins TRBV20-1 and TRBJ1-4, with unresolved D. Germline V gene data show CDR1 as DFQATT and CDR2 as SNEGSKA (reference sequence). The germline V and J ends were trimmed by 3 bases and 2 bases, with 13 bases remaining between them. The CDR3 has 15 residues. The CDR3 sequence is CSARTGSNTNEKLFF. The CDR3 DNA reads TGCAGTGCTAGGACGGGGTCTAATACTAATGAAAAACTGTTTTTT.